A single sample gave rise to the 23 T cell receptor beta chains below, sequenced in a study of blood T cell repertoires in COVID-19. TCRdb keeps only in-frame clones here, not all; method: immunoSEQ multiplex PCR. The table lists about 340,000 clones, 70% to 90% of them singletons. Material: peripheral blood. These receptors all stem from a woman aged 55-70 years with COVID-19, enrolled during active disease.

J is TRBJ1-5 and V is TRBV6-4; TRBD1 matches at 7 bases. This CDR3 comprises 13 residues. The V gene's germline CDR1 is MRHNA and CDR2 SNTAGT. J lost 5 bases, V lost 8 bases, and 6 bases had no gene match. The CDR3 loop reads CASGGQWDQPQHF. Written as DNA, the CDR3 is TGTGCCAGCGGGGGACAGTGGGATCAGCCCCAGCATTTT.

The CDR3 loop is CSASLQGGTKNIQYF. The DNA of the CDR3 is TGCAGTGCTAGTCTTCAGGGTGGCACCAAAAACATTCAGTACTTC. This chain connects TRBV20-1 to TRBJ2-4; TRBD1 is a possible D gene (5 bases). The length of the CDR3 is 15 residues. Trimming removed 3 bases from V and 2 bases from J, with 14 bases in between. The V gene's germline CDR1 is DFQATT and CDR2 SNEGSKA (reference sequence).

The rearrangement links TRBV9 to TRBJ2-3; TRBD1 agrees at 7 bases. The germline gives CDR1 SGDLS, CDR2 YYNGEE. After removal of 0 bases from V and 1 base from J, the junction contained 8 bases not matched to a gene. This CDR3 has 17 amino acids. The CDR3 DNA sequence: TGTGCCAGCAGCGTAGGGGAAGGGGGCTCTGGCACAGATACGCAGTATTTT. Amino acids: CASSVGEGGSGTDTQYF.

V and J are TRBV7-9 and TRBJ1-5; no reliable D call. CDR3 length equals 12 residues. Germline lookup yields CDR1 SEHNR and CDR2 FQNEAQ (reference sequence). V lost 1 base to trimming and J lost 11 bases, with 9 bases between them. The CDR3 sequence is CASSLESGAQHF. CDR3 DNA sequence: TGTGCCAGCAGCTTAGAGAGCGGGGCCCAGCATTTT.

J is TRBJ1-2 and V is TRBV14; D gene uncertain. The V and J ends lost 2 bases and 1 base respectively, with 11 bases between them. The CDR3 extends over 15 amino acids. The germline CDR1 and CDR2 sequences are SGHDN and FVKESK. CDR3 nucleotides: TGTGCCAGCAGCCAATCTGGGCGCGTTAACTATGGCTACACCTTC. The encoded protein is CASSQSGRVNYGYTF.

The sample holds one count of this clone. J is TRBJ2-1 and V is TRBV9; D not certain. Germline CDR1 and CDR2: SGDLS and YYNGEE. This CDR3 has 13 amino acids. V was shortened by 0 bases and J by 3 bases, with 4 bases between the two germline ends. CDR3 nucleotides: TGTGCCAGCAGCGTAGCTTACTACAATGAGCAGTTCTTC. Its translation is CASSVAYYNEQFF.

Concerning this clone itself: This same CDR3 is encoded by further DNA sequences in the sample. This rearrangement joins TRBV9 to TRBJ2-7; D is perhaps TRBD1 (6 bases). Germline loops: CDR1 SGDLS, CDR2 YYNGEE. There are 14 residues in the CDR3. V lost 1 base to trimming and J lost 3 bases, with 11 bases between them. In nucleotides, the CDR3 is TGTGCCAGCAGCGTAACAGGGCAGGGCTACGAGCAGTACTTC. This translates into CASSVTGQGYEQYF.

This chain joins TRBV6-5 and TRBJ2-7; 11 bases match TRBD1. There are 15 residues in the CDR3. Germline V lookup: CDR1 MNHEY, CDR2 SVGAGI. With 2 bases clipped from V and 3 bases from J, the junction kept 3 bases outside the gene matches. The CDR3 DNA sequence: TGTGCCAGCAGTTACGTTGGGACAGGGGGCTACGAGCAGTACTTC. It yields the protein CASSYVGTGGYEQYF.

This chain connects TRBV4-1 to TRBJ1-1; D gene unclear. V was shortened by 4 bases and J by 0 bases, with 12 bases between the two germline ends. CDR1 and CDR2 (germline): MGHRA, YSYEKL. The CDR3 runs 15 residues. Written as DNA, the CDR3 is TGCGCCAGCAGCCTGGACTCAGGTATGAACACTGAAGCTTTCTTT. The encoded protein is CASSLDSGMNTEAFF.

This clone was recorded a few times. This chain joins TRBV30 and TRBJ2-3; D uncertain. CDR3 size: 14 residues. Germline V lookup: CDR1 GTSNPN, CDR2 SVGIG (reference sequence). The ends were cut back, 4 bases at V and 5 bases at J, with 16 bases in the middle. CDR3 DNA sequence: TGTGCCTGGAAGTTGGAGTACTCCCAAGATACGCAGTATTTT. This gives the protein CAWKLEYSQDTQYF.

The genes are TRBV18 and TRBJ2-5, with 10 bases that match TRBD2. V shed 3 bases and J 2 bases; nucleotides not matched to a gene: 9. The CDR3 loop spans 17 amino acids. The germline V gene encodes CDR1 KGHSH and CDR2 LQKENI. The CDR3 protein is CASSPQRAGGLQETQYF. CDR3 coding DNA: TGTGCCAGCTCACCCCAGCGAGCGGGGGGGCTGCAAGAGACCCAGTACTTC.

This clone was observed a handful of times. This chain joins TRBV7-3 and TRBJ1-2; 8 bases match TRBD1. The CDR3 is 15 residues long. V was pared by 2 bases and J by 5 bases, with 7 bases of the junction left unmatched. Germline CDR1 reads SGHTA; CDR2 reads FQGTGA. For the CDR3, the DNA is TGTGCCAGCAGCTTAGGGGCAGGGGGCGGATATGGCTACACCTTC. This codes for CASSLGAGGGYGYTF. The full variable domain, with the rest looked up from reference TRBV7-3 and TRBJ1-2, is GAGVSQTPSNKVTEKGKYVELRCDPISGHTALYWYRQSLGQGPEFLIYFQGTGAADDSGLPNDRFFAVRPEGSVSTLKIQRTERGDSAVYLCASSLGAGGGYGYTFGSGTRLTVV.

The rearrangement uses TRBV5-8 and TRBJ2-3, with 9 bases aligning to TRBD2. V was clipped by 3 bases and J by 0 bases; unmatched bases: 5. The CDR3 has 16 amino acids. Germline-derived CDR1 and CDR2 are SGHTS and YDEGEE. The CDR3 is CASSSGSGGSTDTQYF. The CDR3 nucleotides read TGTGCCAGCAGCTCCGGTAGCGGGGGTAGCACAGATACGCAGTATTTT.

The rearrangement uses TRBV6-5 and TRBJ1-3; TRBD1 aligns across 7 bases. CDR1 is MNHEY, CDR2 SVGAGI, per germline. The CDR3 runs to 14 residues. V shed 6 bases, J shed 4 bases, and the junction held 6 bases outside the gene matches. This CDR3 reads CASRRQGSGNTIYF. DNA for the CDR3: TGTGCCAGCAGGCGACAGGGTTCGGGAAACACCATATATTTT.

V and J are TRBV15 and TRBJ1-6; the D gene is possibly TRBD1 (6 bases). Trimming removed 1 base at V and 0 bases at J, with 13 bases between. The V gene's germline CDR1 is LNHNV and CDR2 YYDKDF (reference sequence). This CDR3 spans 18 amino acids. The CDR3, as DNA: TGTGCCACCAGCAGAGGGGAGGGACATCGCTCCTATAATTCACCCCTCCACTTT. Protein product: CATSRGEGHRSYNSPLHF.

The DNA for the CDR3 is TGTGCCAGCAGCCGTCTACCTCCTCGGGGGACGGTTAATGAAAAACTGTTTTTT. Encoded protein: CASSRLPPRGTVNEKLFF. The chain links TRBV11-3 to TRBJ1-4; maybe TRBD1 (5 bases). Germline CDR1 SGHNT, CDR2 YENEEA. Trimming removed 5 bases from V and 4 bases from J, with 23 bases in between. The CDR3 totals 18 residues.

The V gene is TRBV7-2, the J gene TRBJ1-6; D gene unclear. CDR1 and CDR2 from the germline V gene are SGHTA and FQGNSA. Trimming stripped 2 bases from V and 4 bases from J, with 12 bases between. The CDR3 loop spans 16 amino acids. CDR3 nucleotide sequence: TGTGCCAGCAGCTTATCGTCGGAGAATTATAATTCACCCCTCCACTTT. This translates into CASSLSSENYNSPLHF.

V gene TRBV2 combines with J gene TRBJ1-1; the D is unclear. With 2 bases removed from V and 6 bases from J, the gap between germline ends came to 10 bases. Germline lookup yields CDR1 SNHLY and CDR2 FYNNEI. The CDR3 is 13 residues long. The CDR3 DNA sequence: TGTGCCAGCAGTGAATCGGGGTTCGCTGAAGCTTTCTTT. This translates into CASSESGFAEAFF. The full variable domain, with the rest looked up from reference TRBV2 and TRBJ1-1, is EPEVTQTPSHQVTQMGQEVILRCVPISNHLYFYWYRQILGQKVEFLVSFYNNEISEKSEIFDDQFSVERPDGSNFTLKIRSTKLEDSAMYFCASSESGFAEAFFGQGTRLTVV.

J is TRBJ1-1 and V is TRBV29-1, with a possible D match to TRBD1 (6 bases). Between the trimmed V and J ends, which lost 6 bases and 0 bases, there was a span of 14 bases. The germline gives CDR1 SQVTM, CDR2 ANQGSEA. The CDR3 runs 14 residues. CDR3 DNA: TGCAGCGTGTCCTTCGGGGGGCTGAACACTGAAGCTTTCTTT. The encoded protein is CSVSFGGLNTEAFF.

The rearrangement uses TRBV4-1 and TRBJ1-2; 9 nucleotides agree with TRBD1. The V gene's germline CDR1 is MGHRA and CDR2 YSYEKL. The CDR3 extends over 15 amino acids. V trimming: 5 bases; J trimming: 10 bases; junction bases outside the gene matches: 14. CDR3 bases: TGCGCCAGCAGCAACCCGCCCGGGACAGGGCCTGCCTACACCTTC. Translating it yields CASSNPPGTGPAYTF.

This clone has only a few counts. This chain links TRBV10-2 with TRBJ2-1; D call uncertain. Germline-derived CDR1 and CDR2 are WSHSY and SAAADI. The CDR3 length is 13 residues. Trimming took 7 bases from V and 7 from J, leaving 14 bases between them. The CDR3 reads CASTPGLRNEQFF. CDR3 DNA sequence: TGCGCCAGCACGCCGGGTTTGCGGAATGAGCAGTTCTTC.

CDR3 nucleotide sequence: TGTGCCAGCAGTTACGACGTCCGGGGAAGTGAACTGTTTTTT. This codes for CASSYDVRGSELFF. The V call is TRBV6-5, the J call TRBJ1-4; D is ambiguous. The V end lost 2 bases, the J end lost 12 bases, and 16 bases lay between the germline ends. CDR1 MNHEY and CDR2 SVGAGI come from the germline V gene. The CDR3 spans 14 residues.

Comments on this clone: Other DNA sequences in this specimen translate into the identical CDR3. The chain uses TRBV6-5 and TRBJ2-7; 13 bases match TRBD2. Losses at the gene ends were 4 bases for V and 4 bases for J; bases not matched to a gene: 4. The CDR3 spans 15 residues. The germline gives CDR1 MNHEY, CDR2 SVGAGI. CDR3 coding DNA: TGTGCCAGCAGTTCCACACTAGCGGGGGGGTACGAGCAGTACTTC. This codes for CASSSTLAGGYEQYF.